One and the same sample provided the 3 T cell receptor beta chains below, sequenced in a study of blood T cell repertoires in COVID-19. Profiling relied on immunoSEQ multiplex PCR, and the TCRdb table lists in-frame clones only, not all of them. The repertoire holds roughly 43,000 clones, with 70% to 90% as singletons. Material for sequencing was peripheral blood. The receptors here all came from a man aged 60 to 75 with active COVID-19.

V usage is TRBV19 and J usage is TRBJ2-1; no reliable D call. Trimming took off 0 bases at V and 1 base at J, with 7 bases between the two ends. Germline assignment: CDR1 LNHDA and CDR2 SQIVND (reference sequence). This CDR3 has 15 amino acids. CDR3 sequence (DNA): TGTGCCAGTAGTATAGAGGCTAGTTCCTACAATGAGCAGTTCTTC. This encodes CASSIEASSYNEQFF.

The gene calls are TRBV9 and TRBJ1-6; 8 bases are a match to TRBD1. The J segment lost 10 bases and the V segment lost 0 bases, leaving 6 bases of the junction unmatched. Germline CDR1 SGDLS, CDR2 YYNGEE. This CDR3 is built from 15 residues. This CDR3 reads CASSVGGTGTSPLHF. The CDR3 nucleotides read TGTGCCAGCAGCGTAGGGGGGACAGGCACATCACCCCTCCACTTT.

This clone was seen just once. V gene TRBV15 combines with J gene TRBJ2-5; TRBD2 matches 9 bases. V gave up 0 bases and J gave up 5 bases; unmatched junction bases: 4. Looked up from germline, CDR1 is LNHNV and CDR2 is YYDKDF (reference sequence). This CDR3 region has 15 residues. CDR3 bases: TGTGCCACCAGCAGAGATAGCGGGGGTTGGGAGACCCAGTACTTC. It codes for CATSRDSGGWETQYF.